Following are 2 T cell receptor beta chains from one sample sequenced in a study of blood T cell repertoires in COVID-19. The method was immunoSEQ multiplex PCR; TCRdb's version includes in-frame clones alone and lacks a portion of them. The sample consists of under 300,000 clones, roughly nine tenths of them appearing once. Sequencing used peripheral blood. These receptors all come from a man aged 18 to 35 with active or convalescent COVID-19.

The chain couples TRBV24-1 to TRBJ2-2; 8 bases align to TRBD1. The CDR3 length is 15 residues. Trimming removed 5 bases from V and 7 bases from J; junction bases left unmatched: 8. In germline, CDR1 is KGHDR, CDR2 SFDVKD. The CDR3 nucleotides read TGTGCCACCAGTGCCGCGGACAGGGCCGACGGGGAGCTGTTTTTT. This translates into CATSAADRADGELFF.

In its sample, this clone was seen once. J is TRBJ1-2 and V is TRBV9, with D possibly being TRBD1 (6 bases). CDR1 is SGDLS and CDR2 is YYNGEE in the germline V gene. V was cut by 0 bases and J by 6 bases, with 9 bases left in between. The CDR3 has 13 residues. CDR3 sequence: CASSVVQGHGYTF. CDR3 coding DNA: TGTGCCAGCAGCGTAGTACAGGGTCATGGCTACACCTTC.